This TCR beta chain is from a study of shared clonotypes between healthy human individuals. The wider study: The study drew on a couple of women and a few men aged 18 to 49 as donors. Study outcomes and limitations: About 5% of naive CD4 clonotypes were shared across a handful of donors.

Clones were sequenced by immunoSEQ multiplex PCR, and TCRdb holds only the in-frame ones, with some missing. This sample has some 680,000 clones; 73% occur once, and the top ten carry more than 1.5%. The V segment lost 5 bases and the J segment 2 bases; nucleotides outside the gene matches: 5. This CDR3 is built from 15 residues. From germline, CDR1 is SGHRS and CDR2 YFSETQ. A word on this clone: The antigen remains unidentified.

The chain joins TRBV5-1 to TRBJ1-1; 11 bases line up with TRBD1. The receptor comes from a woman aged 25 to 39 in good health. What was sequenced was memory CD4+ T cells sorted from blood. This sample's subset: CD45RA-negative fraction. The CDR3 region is CASRTGTGGNTEAFF. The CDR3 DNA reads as TGCGCCAGCAGAACCGGGACAGGGGGTAACACTGAAGCTTTCTTT.